This is a list of T cell receptor beta chains from one sample in a study of blood T cell repertoires in COVID-19. Sequencing used immunoSEQ multiplex PCR; TCRdb keeps in-frame clones, though not all of them. The sample consists of approximately 280,000 clones, around 91% of them appearing once. The sequencing sample was made of PBMCs or T cells enriched from blood (not recorded which). The receptor set was obtained from a woman aged 18-30 years with acute COVID-19. The CDR3 runs from the conserved cysteine through the conserved F or W.

j_call	v_call	cdr3_aa
TRBJ1-4	TRBV7-2	CASSPPGIPPNEKLFF
TRBJ2-2	TRBV19	CASNPREPTGELFF
TRBJ1-2	TRBV5-6	CASSFTGGGYGYTF
TRBJ2-1	TRBV6-5	CASSPGLESCEQFF
TRBJ2-7	TRBV7-9	CASSGAGAYEQYF
TRBJ2-7	TRBV27	CASKPSRSSYEQYF
TRBJ1-6	TRBV5-1	CASSAGTGFGPRNSPLHF
TRBJ2-3	TRBV7-2	CASSITRPLAAVGDTQYF
TRBJ1-6	TRBV7-9	CASSPTAQGGSPLHF
TRBJ2-1	TRBV6-5	CASNFQGRQFF
TRBJ2-3	TRBV19	CATGVSDTQYF
TRBJ2-7	TRBV10-1	CASSNTGQGNSYEQYF
TRBJ2-7	TRBV6-5	CASQTTDSNEQYF
TRBJ2-2	TRBV10-3	CAITETSGGAGELFF
TRBJ2-3	TRBV10-3	CAISPRDTDTQYF
TRBJ2-7	TRBV7-3	CASSQGGPRVEQYF
TRBJ1-2	TRBV27	CASRTDRDGWHYGYTF
TRBJ1-1	TRBV9	CASSLDSSLGNTEAFF
TRBJ2-7	TRBV27	CASSELGSNYEQYF
TRBJ2-1	TRBV30	CACTITRGGYNEQFF
TRBJ2-5	TRBV10-3	CAISDPDREETQYF
TRBJ2-1	TRBV5-1	CASRGVGNEQFF
TRBJ2-3	TRBV25-1	CASKGLTGDSTDTQYF
TRBJ2-5	TRBV2	CASSGRRVSAETQYF
TRBJ2-7	TRBV7-8	CASSSRDRDEEQYF
TRBJ1-2	TRBV29-1	CSVLLRGAFGYTF
TRBJ2-7	TRBV29-1	CSVGGQGGSYEQYF
TRBJ2-1	TRBV18	CASSLKVREYEQFF
TRBJ1-5	TRBV12-3/TRBV12-4	CASSEQGNQPQHF
TRBJ2-1	TRBV29-1	CSVLSRGSLNEQFF
TRBJ1-6	TRBV28	CASLPRGQDLSPLHF
TRBJ2-7	TRBV11-3	CASSPGTGGRALNEQYF
TRBJ2-7	TRBV28	CASSLTGSNHEQYF
TRBJ2-5	TRBV18	CASSPASGGAKTQYF
TRBJ2-7	TRBV27	CASGLAGAYEQYF
TRBJ2-5	TRBV14	CASSQDRLAESQETQYF
TRBJ1-1	TRBV27	CASSLQGWGGTEAFF
TRBJ2-7	TRBV23-1	CASSRPGQGEQYF
TRBJ2-7	TRBV11-2	CASSSGQGAYEQYF
TRBJ1-2	TRBV20-1	CRAQRGDGYTF
TRBJ2-4	TRBV27	CASSLSWGQGLLAKNIQYF
TRBJ1-4	TRBV29-1	CSLRTGSDEKLFF
TRBJ2-7	TRBV28	CASSFRAGGPSTVSYEQYF
TRBJ1-1	TRBV5-4	CASSVGTSNTEAFF
TRBJ2-7	TRBV18	CASSPQGTGGHEQYF
TRBJ2-7	TRBV18	CASSSSSGQHLGEYF
TRBJ2-3	TRBV7-2	CASSRVGLAGEYTDTQYF
TRBJ2-1	TRBV4-2	CASRPGTSGRGNEQFF
TRBJ2-1	TRBV28	CASTYSGESNEQFF
TRBJ1-4	TRBV7-9	CASSPRATNEKLFF
TRBJ1-1	TRBV7-9	CASSYPFGTRTGLEAFF
TRBJ2-1	TRBV6-5	CASSPGLAVNEQFF
TRBJ1-6	TRBV4-1	CASSQDPGQGGNSPLHF
TRBJ2-1	TRBV29-1	CSVWGGRVSYNEQFF
TRBJ2-7	TRBV20-1	CSASGGRVFDEQYF
TRBJ2-2	TRBV19	CASSLGLVNTGELFF
TRBJ1-2	TRBV4-3	CASSQGQGDGYTF